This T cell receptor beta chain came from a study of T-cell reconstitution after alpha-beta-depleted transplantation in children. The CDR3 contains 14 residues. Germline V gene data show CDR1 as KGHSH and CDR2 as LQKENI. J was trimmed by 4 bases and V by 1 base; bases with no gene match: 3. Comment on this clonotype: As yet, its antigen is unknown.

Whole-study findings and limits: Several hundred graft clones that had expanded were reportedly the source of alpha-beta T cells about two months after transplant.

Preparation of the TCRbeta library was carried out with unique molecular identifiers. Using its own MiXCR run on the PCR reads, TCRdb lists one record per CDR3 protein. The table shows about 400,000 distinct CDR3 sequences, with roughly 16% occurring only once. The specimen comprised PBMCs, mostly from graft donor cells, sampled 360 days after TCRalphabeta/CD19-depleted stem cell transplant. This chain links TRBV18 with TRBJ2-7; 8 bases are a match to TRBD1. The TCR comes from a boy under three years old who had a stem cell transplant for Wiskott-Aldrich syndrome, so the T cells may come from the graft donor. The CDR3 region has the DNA TGTGCCAGCTCACCACAAAGGACAGGGTACGAGCAGTACTTC. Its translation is CASSPQRTGYEQYF.